Sequencing of this T cell receptor beta chain was carried out in a study of T cell repertoires in cytomegalovirus infection. The table lists this clonotype with many counts. The V gene lost 5 bases and the J gene lost 2 bases, with 18 bases spanning the gap. In germline, CDR1 is SEHNR, CDR2 FQNEAQ (reference sequence). The CDR3 length is 16 residues. From the reads, TCRdb called clonotypes with MiXCR, one entry per CDR3 protein. The sample records hundreds of thousands of distinct CDR3 sequences, approximately 24% being singletons. Source material: CD8+ T cells from PBMCs. The chain recombines TRBV7-9 with TRBJ2-5; D gene uncertain. The sequence came from a human donor in good health (CMV status not recorded). Some clones in this sample may be carry-over from other donors' samples. This CDR3 reads CASSDDLGEWQETQYF. DNA for the CDR3: TGTGCCAGCAGCGATGATCTAGGAGAGTGGCAAGAGACCCAGTACTTC.